This T cell receptor (beta chain) came from a study of tumor and adjacent non-tumor tissue in lung cancer. Study-wide results and caveats: Higher tumor TCR diversity was associated with shorter survival.

This clonotype came up once. What it binds is not known. At one of its ends the junction is not consistent with the germline gene, which may arise from a read error. TCRbeta libraries were built with three rounds of nested PCR, modified from ARM-PCR. TCRdb re-called the multiplex PCR reads through MiXCR, storing one row per CDR3 protein. The table records around 74,000 distinct CDR3 sequences, less than 75% of them present only once. This sample's RNA came from whole unsorted tissue. This non-tumor lung sample came from over 3 cm beyond the tumor edge. Donors were chemotherapy-naive, newly diagnosed lung cancer surgical patients in China, August–late 2014. The sequence was obtained from a woman between 50 and 59 years old with non-small cell lung cancer. Sequenced: distant non-tumor lung tissue.

CDR3 region: CASSYPRGQVDYNKQFF. CDR3 in DNA: TGTGCCAGCAGCTACCCCCGTGGACAGGTCGATTACAATAAGCAGTTCTTC. V is TRBV6-5 and J is TRBJ2-1; 7 bases match TRBD1. Germline CDR1 and CDR2: MNHEY and SVGAGI. The CDR3 is 17 amino acids.